The 17 T cell receptor beta chains below were found in one sample sequenced in a study of OX40 agonist ivuxolimab in advanced cancers. TCRdb keeps only in-frame clones here, not all; method: immunoSEQ multiplex PCR. The sample has about 110,000 clones; approximately 90% are singletons. The input for sequencing was CD4+ or CD8+ T cells sorted from blood, taken in a trial of the OX40 agonist ivuxolimab. The receptors were gathered from an adult with an advanced solid tumor such as melanoma, head and neck, liver or kidney cancer.

The chain couples TRBV5-4 to TRBJ2-1; perhaps TRBD2 as D (6 bases). The CDR3 has 15 residues. The germline V gene has CDR1 SGHNT and CDR2 YYREEE (reference sequence). The V and J ends lost 4 bases and 5 bases respectively, with 16 bases between them. The CDR3 DNA is TGTGCCAGCAGCCCGGGACTTCTCCATAACAATGAGCAGTTCTTC. Encoded protein: CASSPGLLHNNEQFF.

This clone was detected a few times. This chain links TRBV9 with TRBJ2-1; TRBD2 matches at 7 bases. Germline CDR1 reads SGDLS; CDR2 reads YYNGEE. The CDR3 is 15 amino acids. J gave up 7 bases and V 1 base, and 8 bases lay outside the gene matches. The CDR3 is CASSVRWEGGNEQFF. The CDR3 region has the DNA TGTGCCAGCAGCGTAAGGTGGGAGGGAGGGAATGAGCAGTTCTTC. Full variable domain (missing parts from reference TRBV9 and TRBJ2-1): DSGVTQTPKHLITATGQRVTLRCSPRSGDLSVYWYQQSLDQGLQFLIQYYNGEERAKGNILERFSAQQFPDLHSELNLSSLELGDSALYFCASSVRWEGGNEQFFGPGTRLTVL.

The chain uses TRBV5-6 and TRBJ2-7; 7 bases agree with TRBD2. There are 16 residues in the CDR3. The V gene's germline CDR1 is SGHDT and CDR2 YYEEEE. Trimming at V came to 4 bases and at J to 7 bases, leaving 17 bases not matched to a gene. CDR3 loop: CASSPDSGRRSGEQYF. In DNA, the CDR3 is TGTGCCAGCAGCCCGGACTCCGGGAGGCGTTCGGGTGAGCAGTACTTC.

This clone was detected once. V and J are TRBV6-1 and TRBJ2-7; D unclear. The CDR3 runs 14 residues. The V end was cut by 2 bases, the J end by 0 bases, with 8 bases between. Germline V gives CDR1 MNHNS, CDR2 SASEGT. The CDR3 DNA reads as TGTGCCAGCAGTGAAAACTGGGACTCCTACGAGCAGTACTTC. As protein: CASSENWDSYEQYF.

This sequence joins TRBV10-1 and TRBJ2-1; TRBD1 or TRBD2 may be the D gene (5 bases each). Trimming took off 6 bases at V and 2 bases at J, with 11 bases between the two ends. The CDR3 runs 14 residues. The germline gives CDR1 WNHNN, CDR2 SYGVQD (reference sequence). CDR3 in amino acids: CASSGTRTYNEQFF. CDR3 nucleotides: TGCGCCAGCAGCGGGACCCGGACCTACAATGAGCAGTTCTTC.

This chain uses TRBV18 with TRBJ1-1; D gene uncertain. V lost 6 bases, J lost 1 base, and 9 bases lay in between. CDR1 and CDR2 (germline): KGHSH, LQKENI. The CDR3 spans 13 residues. The CDR3 DNA reads TGTGCCAGCTCGATTGGGCAGAACACTGAAGCTTTCTTT. Protein product: CASSIGQNTEAFF.

This rearrangement joins TRBV7-9 to TRBJ2-1, with D unclear. The CDR3 is 10 residues long. V dropped 2 bases and J dropped 16 bases, with 9 bases sitting between them. The germline gives CDR1 SEHNR, CDR2 FQNEAQ (reference sequence). In nucleotides, the CDR3 is TGTGCCAGCAGCTTATGGTGGTTCTTCTTC. Residues: CASSLWWFFF.

This chain uses TRBV29-1 with TRBJ1-4; 7 positions match TRBD1. Germline CDR1 and CDR2: SQVTM and ANQGSEA. J lost 7 bases, V lost 4 bases, and 6 bases had no gene match. The CDR3 contains 13 residues. DNA of the CDR3: TGCAGCGTTGGTGGGACAGTTGGTGAAAAACTGTTTTTT. Its translation is CSVGGTVGEKLFF.

The chain recombines TRBV9 with TRBJ2-2, with a tentative D call TRBD1 (5 bases). Germline lookup yields CDR1 SGDLS and CDR2 YYNGEE. This CDR3 comprises 14 residues. Between the trimmed V and J ends, which lost 0 bases and 7 bases, there was a span of 10 bases. DNA for the CDR3: TGTGCCAGCAGCGTAGTAGGGGCGAGCGGGGAGCTGTTTTTT. Translation: CASSVVGASGELFF.

CDR3 DNA: TGCGCCAGCAGCTTGCAGGCAGGGGGGGACACTGAAGCTTTCTTT. It is translated as CASSLQAGGDTEAFF. The chain employs TRBV5-1 and TRBJ1-1; 7 bases map to TRBD1. Germline V gene lookup returns CDR1 SGHRS and CDR2 YFSETQ. Trimming took 1 base from V and 3 from J; bases not matched to a gene: 6. The CDR3 is made up of 15 amino acids. Complete variable domain (other parts from reference TRBV5-1 and TRBJ1-1): KAGVTQTPRYLIKTRGQQVTLSCSPISGHRSVSWYQQTPGQGLQFLFEYFSETQRNKGNFPGRFSGRQFSNSRSEMNVSTLELGDSALYLCASSLQAGGDTEAFFGQGTRLTVV.

The chain uses TRBV30 and TRBJ2-6; maybe TRBD2 (5 bases). The CDR3 has 15 amino acids. Germline lookup yields CDR1 GTSNPN and CDR2 SVGIG (reference sequence). V was shortened by 0 bases and J by 0 bases, with 6 bases between the two germline ends. Here the CDR3 DNA reads TGTGCCTGGAGTGTCGGGGACTCTGGGGCCAACGTCCTGACTTTC. Amino acid sequence: CAWSVGDSGANVLTF. The full variable domain, with the rest looked up from reference TRBV30 and TRBJ2-6, is SQTIHQWPATLVQPVGSPLSLECTVEGTSNPNLYWYRQAAGRGLQLLFYSVGIGQISSEVPQNLSASRPQDRQFILSSKKLLLSDSGFYLCAWSVGDSGANVLTFGAGSRLTVL.

The genes are TRBV28 and TRBJ1-1; TRBD1 agrees at 9 bases. The germline V gene has CDR1 MDHEN and CDR2 SYDVKM. With V trimmed by 0 bases and J by 1 base, 0 bases remained unmatched. The CDR3 covers 15 residues. For the CDR3, the DNA is TGTGCCAGCAGTTTATGGGGACAGGGGAACACTGAAGCTTTCTTT. This sequence encodes CASSLWGQGNTEAFF.

This clone was observed once. V gene TRBV27 combines with J gene TRBJ2-3; 7 nucleotides agree with TRBD1. The CDR3 runs to 15 residues. In germline, CDR1 is MNHEY, CDR2 SMNVEV (reference sequence). J lost 3 bases, V lost 9 bases, and 12 bases had no gene match. CDR3 region: CASSEGAVGTDTQYF. CDR3 in DNA: TGTGCCAGTTCCGAGGGGGCTGTGGGAACAGATACGCAGTATTTT.

The rearrangement joins TRBV6-1 to TRBJ2-5; no firm D call. The V gene's germline CDR1 is MNHNS and CDR2 SASEGT. V gave up 6 bases and J gave up 2 bases, with 10 bases separating them. This CDR3 is 13 amino acids long. The CDR3 nucleotides read TGTGCCAGCAGAATTGGGATTCAAGAGACCCAGTACTTC. As protein: CASRIGIQETQYF.

The chain has TRBV5-1 and TRBJ1-1, with D perhaps TRBD1 (6 bases). CDR1 and CDR2 (germline): SGHRS, YFSETQ. The CDR3 length is 18 residues. The germline V and J ends were trimmed by 3 bases and 1 base, with 22 bases remaining between them. CDR3 protein: CASSWGQGPKQGNTEAFF. CDR3 nucleotide sequence: TGCGCCAGCAGCTGGGGCCAGGGGCCTAAACAAGGGAACACTGAAGCTTTCTTT.

The rearrangement joins TRBV6-1 to TRBJ2-5, with D uncertain. V shed 0 bases and J shed 7 bases, with 15 bases lying between them. The CDR3 has 15 residues. The germline gives CDR1 MNHNS, CDR2 SASEGT. The CDR3 region is CASSEARAPGGTQYF. DNA of the CDR3: TGTGCCAGCAGTGAAGCCCGGGCCCCCGGCGGGACCCAGTACTTC.

The chain uses TRBV5-1 and TRBJ1-5; no firm D call. V shed 0 bases and J shed 0 bases, with 7 bases lying between them. Germline loops: CDR1 SGHRS, CDR2 YFSETQ. The CDR3 totals 15 residues. The CDR3 protein is CASSLDGFSNQPQHF. In nucleotides, the CDR3 is TGCGCCAGCAGCTTGGACGGGTTTAGCAATCAGCCCCAGCATTTT.